The clone carrying this T cell receptor (beta chain) was seen only a few times. The sample originates from a study of blood T cells in healthy people across ages. Next came a second PCR, run for about 6 to 12 cycles, which used a sample-barcoded 5' primer along with a J-beta primer mix. TCRdb processed the 5' RACE reads anew with MiXCR; each CDR3 protein has one entry. Among approximately 820,000 distinct CDR3 sequences listed, more than 40% were seen once. The CDR3 sequence is 16 residues long. CDR1 SEHNR and CDR2 FQNEAQ come from the germline V gene (reference sequence). V shed 5 bases and J 7 bases; nucleotides not matched to a gene: 13.

The source of this sequence is a man aged 55 to 70 in good health. J is TRBJ2-1 and V is TRBV7-9; 8 bases line up with TRBD2. Sequences were obtained from blood. The CDR3 here is CASSGSGGRSENEQFF. The DNA for the CDR3 is TGTGCCAGCAGCGGATCGGGGGGGCGGTCCGAGAATGAGCAGTTCTTC.